The present T cell receptor (beta chain) was sequenced within a study of cytomegalovirus exposure and HLA in healthy donors. Whole-study findings and limits: Immune exposure data for these donors was limited to CMV serostatus. Most observed TCR sequences were rare, whereas some public TCRs were detected in many donors. V- and J-gene trimming of TCR beta was linked (in a later analysis) to a missense DCLRE1C variant.

This clone was seen only a few times. Its cognate antigen is unknown. The CDR3 is 14 amino acids. J was trimmed by 1 base and V by 8 bases; bases with no gene match: 7. Per the germline V gene, CDR1 is MNHEY and CDR2 is SMNVEV (reference sequence). This PCR relied on a set of 60 Vbeta primers and 13 Jbeta primers. Profiling relied on immunoSEQ multiplex PCR, and the TCRdb table lists in-frame clones only, not all of them. This table has over 85,000 clones, around 77% appearing once. The rearrangement joins TRBV27 to TRBJ2-5; 7 positions match TRBD1. Specimen: PBMCs. The origin of this receptor is a female donor in good health and CMV-seronegative. In DNA, the CDR3 is TGTGCCAGCGGAACCGGGACAGCCCAAGAGACCCAGTACTTC. It is translated as CASGTGTAQETQYF.